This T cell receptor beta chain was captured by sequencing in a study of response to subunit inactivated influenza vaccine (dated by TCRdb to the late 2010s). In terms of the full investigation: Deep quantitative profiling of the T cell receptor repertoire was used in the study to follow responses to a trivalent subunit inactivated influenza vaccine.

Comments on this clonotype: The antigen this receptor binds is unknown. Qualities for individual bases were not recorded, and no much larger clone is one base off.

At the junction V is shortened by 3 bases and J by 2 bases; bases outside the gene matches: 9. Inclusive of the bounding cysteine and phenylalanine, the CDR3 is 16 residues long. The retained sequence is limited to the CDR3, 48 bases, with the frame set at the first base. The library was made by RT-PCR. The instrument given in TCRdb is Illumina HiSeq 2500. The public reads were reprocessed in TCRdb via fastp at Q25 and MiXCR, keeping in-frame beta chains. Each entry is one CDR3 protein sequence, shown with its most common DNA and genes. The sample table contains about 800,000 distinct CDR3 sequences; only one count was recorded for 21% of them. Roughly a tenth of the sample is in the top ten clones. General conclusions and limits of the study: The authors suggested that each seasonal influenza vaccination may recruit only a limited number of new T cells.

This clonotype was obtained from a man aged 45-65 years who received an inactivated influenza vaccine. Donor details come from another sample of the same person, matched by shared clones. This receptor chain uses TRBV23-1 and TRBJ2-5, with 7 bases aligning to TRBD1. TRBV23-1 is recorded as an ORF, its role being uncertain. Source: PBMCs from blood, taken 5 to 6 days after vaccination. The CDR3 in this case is CASSHRTGDRQETQYF. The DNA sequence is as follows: TGCGCCAGCAGTCACAGAACCGGGGACAGACAAGAGACCCAGTACTTC.